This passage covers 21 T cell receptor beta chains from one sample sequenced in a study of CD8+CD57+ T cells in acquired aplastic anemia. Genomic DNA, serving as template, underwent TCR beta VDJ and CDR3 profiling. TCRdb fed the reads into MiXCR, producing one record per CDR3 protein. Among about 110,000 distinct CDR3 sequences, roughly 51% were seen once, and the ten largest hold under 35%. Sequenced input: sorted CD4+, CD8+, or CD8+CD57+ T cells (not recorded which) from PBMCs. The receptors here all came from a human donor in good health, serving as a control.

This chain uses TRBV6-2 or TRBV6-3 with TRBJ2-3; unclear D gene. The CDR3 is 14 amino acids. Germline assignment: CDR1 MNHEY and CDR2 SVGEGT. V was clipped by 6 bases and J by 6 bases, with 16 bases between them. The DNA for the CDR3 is TGTGCCAGCAGCCTTACGACTCTTCCCGATACGCAGTATTTT. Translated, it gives CASSLTTLPDTQYF.

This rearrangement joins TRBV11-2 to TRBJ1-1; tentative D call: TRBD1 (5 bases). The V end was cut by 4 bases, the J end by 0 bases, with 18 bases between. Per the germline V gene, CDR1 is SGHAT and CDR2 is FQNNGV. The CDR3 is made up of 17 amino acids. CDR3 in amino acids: CASSSLPGTHVNTEAFF. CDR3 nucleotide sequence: TGTGCCAGCAGCTCCCTTCCCGGGACCCATGTGAACACTGAAGCTTTCTTT.

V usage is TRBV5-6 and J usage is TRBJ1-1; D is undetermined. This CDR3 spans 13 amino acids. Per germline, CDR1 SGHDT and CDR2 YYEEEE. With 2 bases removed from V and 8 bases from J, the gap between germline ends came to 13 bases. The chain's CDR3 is CASSFGRREEAFF. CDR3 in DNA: TGTGCCAGCAGCTTCGGTCGGAGAGAGGAAGCTTTCTTT.

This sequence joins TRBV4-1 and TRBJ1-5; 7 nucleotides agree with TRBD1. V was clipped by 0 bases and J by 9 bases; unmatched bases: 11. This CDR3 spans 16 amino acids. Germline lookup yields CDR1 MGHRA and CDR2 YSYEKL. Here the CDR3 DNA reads TGCGCCAGCAGCCAAGATCTTGGACAGGTCATTTTGCCCCAGCATTTT. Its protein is CASSQDLGQVILPQHF.

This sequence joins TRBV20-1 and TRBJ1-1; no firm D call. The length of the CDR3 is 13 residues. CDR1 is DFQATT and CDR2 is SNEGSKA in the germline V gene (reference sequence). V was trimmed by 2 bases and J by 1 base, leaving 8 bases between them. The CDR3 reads CSARIGGNTEAFF. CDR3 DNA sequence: TGCAGTGCTAGAATCGGCGGGAACACTGAAGCTTTCTTT.

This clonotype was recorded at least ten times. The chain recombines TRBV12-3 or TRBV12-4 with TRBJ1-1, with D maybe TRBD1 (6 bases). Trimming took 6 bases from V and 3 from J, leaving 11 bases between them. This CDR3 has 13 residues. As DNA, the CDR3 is TGTGCCAGCAGCGCATCAGGGGACACTGAAGCTTTCTTT. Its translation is CASSASGDTEAFF.

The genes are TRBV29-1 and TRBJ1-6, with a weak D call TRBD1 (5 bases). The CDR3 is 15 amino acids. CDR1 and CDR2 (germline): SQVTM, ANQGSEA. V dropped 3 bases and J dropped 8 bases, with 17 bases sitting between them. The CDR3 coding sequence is TGCAGCGTTGATTGGAATACAGGCTACCATTCACCCCTCCACTTT. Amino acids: CSVDWNTGYHSPLHF.

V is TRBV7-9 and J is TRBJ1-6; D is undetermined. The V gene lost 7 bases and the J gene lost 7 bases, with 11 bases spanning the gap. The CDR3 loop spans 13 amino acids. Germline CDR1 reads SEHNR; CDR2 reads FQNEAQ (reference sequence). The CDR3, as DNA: TGTGCCAGCACCACCAATACGAATTCACCCCTCCACTTT. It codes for CASTTNTNSPLHF.

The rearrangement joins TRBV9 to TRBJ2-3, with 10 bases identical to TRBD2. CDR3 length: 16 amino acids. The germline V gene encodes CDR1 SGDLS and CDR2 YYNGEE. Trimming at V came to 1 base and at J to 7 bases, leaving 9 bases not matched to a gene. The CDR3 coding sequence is TGTGCCAGCAGCGTATTTTTAGCGGGGGGTCAAAATACGCAGTATTTT. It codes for CASSVFLAGGQNTQYF. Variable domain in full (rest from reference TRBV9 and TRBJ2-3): DSGVTQTPKHLITATGQRVTLRCSPRSGDLSVYWYQQSLDQGLQFLIQYYNGEERAKGNILERFSAQQFPDLHSELNLSSLELGDSALYFCASSVFLAGGQNTQYFGPGTRLTVL.

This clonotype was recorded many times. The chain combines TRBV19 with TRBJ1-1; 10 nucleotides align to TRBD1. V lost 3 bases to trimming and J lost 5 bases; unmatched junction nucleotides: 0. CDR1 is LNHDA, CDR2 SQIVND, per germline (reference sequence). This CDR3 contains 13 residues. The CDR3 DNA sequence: TGTGCCAGTAGTATGGGACAGGGGACTGAAGCTTTCTTT. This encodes CASSMGQGTEAFF.

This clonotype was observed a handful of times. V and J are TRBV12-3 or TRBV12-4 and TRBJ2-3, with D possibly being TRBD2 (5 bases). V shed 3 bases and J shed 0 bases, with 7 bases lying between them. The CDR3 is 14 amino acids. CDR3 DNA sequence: TGTGCCAGCAGTTTGAGCGGTAGCACAGATACGCAGTATTTT. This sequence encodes CASSLSGSTDTQYF.

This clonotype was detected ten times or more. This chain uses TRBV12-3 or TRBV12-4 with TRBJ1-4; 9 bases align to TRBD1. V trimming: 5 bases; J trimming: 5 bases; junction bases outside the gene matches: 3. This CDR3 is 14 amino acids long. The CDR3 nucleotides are TGTGCCAGCAGTGTGGACAGGGGAAATGAAAAACTGTTTTTT. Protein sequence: CASSVDRGNEKLFF.

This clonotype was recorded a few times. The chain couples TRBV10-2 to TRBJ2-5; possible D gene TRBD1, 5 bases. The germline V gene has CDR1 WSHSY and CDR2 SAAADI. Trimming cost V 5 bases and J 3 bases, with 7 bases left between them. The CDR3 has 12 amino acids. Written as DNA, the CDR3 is TGCGCCAGCAGTCTACAGGAAGAGACCCAGTACTTC. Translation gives CASSLQEETQYF.

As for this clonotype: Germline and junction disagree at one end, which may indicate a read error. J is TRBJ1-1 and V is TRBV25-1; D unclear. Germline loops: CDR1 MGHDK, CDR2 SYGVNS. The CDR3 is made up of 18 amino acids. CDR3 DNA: TGTGCCAGCGGTGAATTGAGTGGAAGAAGGCCCGGGGTCACTGAAGCTTTCTTT. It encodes CASGELSGRRPGVTEAFF.

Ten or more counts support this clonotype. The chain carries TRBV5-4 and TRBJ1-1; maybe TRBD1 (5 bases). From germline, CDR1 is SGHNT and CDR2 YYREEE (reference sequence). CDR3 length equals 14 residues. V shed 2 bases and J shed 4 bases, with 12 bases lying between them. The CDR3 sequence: CASSFLGDGTEAFF. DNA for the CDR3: TGTGCCAGCAGCTTTTTAGGGGATGGCACTGAAGCTTTCTTT. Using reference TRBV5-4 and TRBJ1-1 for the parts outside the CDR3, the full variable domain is ETGVTQSPTHLIKTRGQQVTLRCSSQSGHNTVSWYQQALGQGPQFIFQYYREEENGRGNFPPRFSGLQFPNYSSELNVNALELDDSALYLCASSFLGDGTEAFFGQGTRLTVV.

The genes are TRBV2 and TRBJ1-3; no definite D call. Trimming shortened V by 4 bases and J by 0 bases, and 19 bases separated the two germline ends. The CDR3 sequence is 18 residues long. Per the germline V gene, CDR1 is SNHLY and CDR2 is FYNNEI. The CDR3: CASSARADSRGSGNTIYF. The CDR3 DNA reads TGTGCCAGCAGTGCTAGAGCCGACTCTCGCGGCTCTGGAAACACCATATATTTT.

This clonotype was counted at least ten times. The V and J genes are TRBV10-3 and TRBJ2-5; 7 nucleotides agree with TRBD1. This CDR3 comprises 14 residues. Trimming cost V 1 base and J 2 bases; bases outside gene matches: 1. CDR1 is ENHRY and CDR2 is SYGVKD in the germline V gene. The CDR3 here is CAISEFRGQETQYF. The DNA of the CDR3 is TGTGCCATCAGTGAGTTCAGGGGGCAAGAGACCCAGTACTTC.

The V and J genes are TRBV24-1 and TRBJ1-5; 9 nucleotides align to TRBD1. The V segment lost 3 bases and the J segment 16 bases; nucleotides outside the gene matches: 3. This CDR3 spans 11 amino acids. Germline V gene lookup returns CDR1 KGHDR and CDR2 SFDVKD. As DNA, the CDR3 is TGTGCCACCAGTGATGGGACAGGGTCACATTTT. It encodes CATSDGTGSHF.

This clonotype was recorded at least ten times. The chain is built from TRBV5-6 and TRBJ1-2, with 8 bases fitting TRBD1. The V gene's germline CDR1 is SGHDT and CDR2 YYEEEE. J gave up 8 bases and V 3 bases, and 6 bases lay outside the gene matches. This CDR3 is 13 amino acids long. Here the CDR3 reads CASSSDRVDGYTF. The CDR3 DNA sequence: TGTGCCAGCAGCTCGGACAGGGTGGACGGCTACACCTTC.

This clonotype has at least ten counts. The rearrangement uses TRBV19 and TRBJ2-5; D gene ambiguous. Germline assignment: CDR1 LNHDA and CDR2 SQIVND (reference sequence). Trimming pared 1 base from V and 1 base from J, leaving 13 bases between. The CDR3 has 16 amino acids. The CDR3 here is CASSIVSGEFQETQYF. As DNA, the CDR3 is TGTGCCAGTAGTATAGTATCCGGAGAATTCCAAGAGACCCAGTACTTC.

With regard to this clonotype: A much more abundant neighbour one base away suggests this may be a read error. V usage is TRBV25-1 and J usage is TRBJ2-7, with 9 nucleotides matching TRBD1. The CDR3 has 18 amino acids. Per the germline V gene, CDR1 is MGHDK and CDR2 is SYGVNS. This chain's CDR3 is CASSRVDIGTGGADEQYF. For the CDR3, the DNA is TGCGCCAGCAGCCGAGTGGATATTGGAACAGGGGGCGCGGACGAGCAGTACTTC.